The rows below give T cell receptor beta chains drawn from one sample of a study of CD8 T cells in ankylosing spondylitis. TCRdb independently ran MiXCR on the 5' RACE reads; one entry per CDR3 protein. The data show approximately 39,000 distinct CDR3 sequences, with 13% seen just once and 25% to 35% held by the top ten. Specimen: synovial fluid, either unsorted or a sorted T cell fraction (not recorded which). These receptors all come from a male donor with ankylosing spondylitis. Both conserved end residues are part of each CDR3. D genes are given only for firm matches. Clone size appears in some rows only: once, few, many, or a class for an expanded clone.

CDR3 DNA	CDR3 protein	clone size	J gene	V gene	D gene
TGTGCCAGCAGTTTAAGGGGGAACTCCTACGAGCAGTACTTC	CASSLRGNSYEQYF	few	TRBJ2-7	TRBV28	.
TGCGCCAGCAGCTTGGTTGGCACAGATACGCAGTATTTT	CASSLVGTDTQYF	few	TRBJ2-3	TRBV5-1	.
TGCAGTGCTAGAGATCGGGTAGCGGGGGGGCCGATATGGAATGAGCAGTTCTTC	CSARDRVAGGPIWNEQFF	.	TRBJ2-1	TRBV20-1	TRBD2
TGTGCCAGCAGCATCAACGGCCGAGAGACCCAGTACTTC	CASSINGRETQYF	.	TRBJ2-5	TRBV6-1	.
TGCGCCAGCAGCCTCGGACTAGCGGCACAAGAGACCCAGTACTTC	CASSLGLAAQETQYF	.	TRBJ2-5	TRBV4-3	TRBD2
TGTGCCAGCAGCTTATTTAGACCGAGCTCCTACAATGAGCAGTTCTTC	CASSLFRPSSYNEQFF	many	TRBJ2-1	TRBV7-2	.
TGCAGTGCTAGAGATTGGCAAGACGGAGACACCGGGGAGCTGTTTTTT	CSARDWQDGDTGELFF	many	TRBJ2-2	TRBV20-1	.
TGTGCCAGCAGCTTAGTGGTACGGGGATGGGAGATCGAAGCTTTCTTT	CASSLVVRGWEIEAFF	.	TRBJ1-1	TRBV7-2	.
TGTGCCAGCAGTTGGGTCGTGGGGGCGGATGAGCAGTTCTTC	CASSWVVGADEQFF	few	TRBJ2-1	TRBV6-5	.
TGTGCCACCAGTGATGGACTGCCCGAGCAGTACTTC	CATSDGLPEQYF	.	TRBJ2-7	TRBV24-1	.
TGTGCCAGCAGTTTACAACTAGCGGGCCCCCAAGAGACCCAGTACTTC	CASSLQLAGPQETQYF	few	TRBJ2-5	TRBV28	TRBD2
TGTGCCAGCAGCCCCCCGTGGCTATCCTACAATGAGCAGTTCTTC	CASSPPWLSYNEQFF	many	TRBJ2-1	TRBV9	.
TGTGCCAGCTCCAAAGAAGACAGCTACTTCCTCACAGATACGCAGTATTTT	CASSKEDSYFLTDTQYF	.	TRBJ2-3	TRBV6-4	.
TGCAGCGTTGAAGACGGACTAGCGGGAGCGGGGGAGACCCAGTACTTC	CSVEDGLAGAGETQYF	many	TRBJ2-5	TRBV29-1	TRBD2
TGCGCCAGCAGCCGTTTTCGACTAGCGGGGAACACCGGGGAGCTGTTTTTT	CASSRFRLAGNTGELFF	.	TRBJ2-2	TRBV4-3	TRBD2
TGTGCCAGCAGTCATCTAGCGGGGACTTACAATGAGCAGTTCTTC	CASSHLAGTYNEQFF	.	TRBJ2-1	TRBV6-2/TRBV6-3	TRBD2
TGCGCCAGCAGCCTCCAACGGACAGGAGATGGCTACACCTTC	CASSLQRTGDGYTF	many	TRBJ1-2	TRBV5-1	TRBD1
TGCGCCAGCAGCCAAGGGAGTGGCCACACAGATACGCAGTATTTT	CASSQGSGHTDTQYF	.	TRBJ2-3	TRBV4-1	.
TGTGCCAGCAGTGAAGTCCCAGGGGAGGCCTATGGCTACACCTTC	CASSEVPGEAYGYTF	few	TRBJ1-2	TRBV2	.
TGTGCCAGCAGCCCCCGGGGGGGTCAAACGGATGAGCAGTTCTTC	CASSPRGGQTDEQFF	many	TRBJ2-1	TRBV6-4	TRBD2
TGTGCCTGGAGTGTAGTACCGGGGGGCGGGGCAGATACGCAGTATTTT	CAWSVVPGGGADTQYF	many	TRBJ2-3	TRBV30	.
TGTGCCAGCAGTTTATCCTGGCTTGGCTACACCTTC	CASSLSWLGYTF	.	TRBJ1-2	TRBV12-3/TRBV12-4	.
TGTGCCAGCAGCCTCAGGGGGGCGGGAGGCTATGAGCAGTTCTTC	CASSLRGAGGYEQFF	many	TRBJ2-1	TRBV7-6	.
TGTGCCAGCAGTCCCAGGGGGGAGCCCCACTACGAGCAGTACTTC	CASSPRGEPHYEQYF	.	TRBJ2-7	TRBV6-2/TRBV6-3	.
TGTGCCAGCAGTTTTAACGCCGGATCTGAAGCTTTCTTT	CASSFNAGSEAFF	many	TRBJ1-1	TRBV12-3/TRBV12-4	.
TGTGCCACCAGCAGAGATAGTAGACGGCCTAGCTACGAGCAGTACTTC	CATSRDSRRPSYEQYF	.	TRBJ2-7	TRBV15	.
TGTGCCAGCACTAACGGGACACCAAACACCGGGGAGCTGTTTTTT	CASTNGTPNTGELFF	few	TRBJ2-2	TRBV6-1	.
TGTGCCAGCAGCCCCATAGGAAGCCTCCTAGCCAAAAACATTCAGTACTTC	CASSPIGSLLAKNIQYF	.	TRBJ2-4	TRBV7-9	.
TGTGCCAGTAGTAGTTCGCCGGACACCGGGGAGCTGTTTTTT	CASSSSPDTGELFF	.	TRBJ2-2	TRBV19	.
TGTGCCACCAGCAGGGGGGGGTCTCCGGGGAATGAGCAGTTCTTC	CATSRGGSPGNEQFF	few	TRBJ2-1	TRBV15	TRBD2
TGCAGCGTTGAACTTCGGCGGGGGCGCACAGATACGCAGTATTTT	CSVELRRGRTDTQYF	few	TRBJ2-3	TRBV29-1	.
TGCGCCAGCAGCCGGATACTCGTTACCAGTCAGGAGCAGTACTTC	CASSRILVTSQEQYF	.	TRBJ2-7	TRBV4-1	.
TGTGCCAGCAGCTTAAACATTGACTCCTACGAGCAGTACTTC	CASSLNIDSYEQYF	few	TRBJ2-7	TRBV7-2	.
TGTGCCAGCAGCTTAGTCGCGGGAGTTGGTGCCGGGGAGCTGTTTTTT	CASSLVAGVGAGELFF	.	TRBJ2-2	TRBV7-6	TRBD2
TGTGCCACCAGCGAGGGGGTTGTGAACGAGCAGTTCTTC	CATSEGVVNEQFF	many	TRBJ2-1	TRBV15	.
TGTGCCAGCAGCTTACCGGGCGCCGGACACGAGCAGTACTTC	CASSLPGAGHEQYF	.	TRBJ2-7	TRBV7-6	.
TGTGCCAGCAGTCACCTCGGCTCCTCCTACAATGAGCAGTTCTTC	CASSHLGSSYNEQFF	.	TRBJ2-1	TRBV6-2/TRBV6-3	.
TGCGCCACCAGCCAAGGCTCAGGGCCCTCCTACGAGCAGTACTTC	CATSQGSGPSYEQYF	few	TRBJ2-7	TRBV4-3	.
TGTGCCAGCAGAGGGACTAGAGGAGAGACCCAGTACTTC	CASRGTRGETQYF	.	TRBJ2-5	TRBV2	TRBD2
TGTGCCAGCAGTTACGGGGGAGAGAATTCACCCCTCCACTTT	CASSYGGENSPLHF	many	TRBJ1-6	TRBV6-5	.
TGTGCCAGCAGCCCCCATTCGAGGGGGTTATATGAAAAACTGTTTTTT	CASSPHSRGLYEKLFF	.	TRBJ1-4	TRBV4-2	.